This T cell receptor beta chain was sequenced for a study of shared clonotypes between healthy human individuals. A word on this clone: Other DNA sequences within the sample encode an identical CDR3.

Germline CDR1 SGHVS, CDR2 FQNEAQ. V was shortened by 1 base and J by 5 bases, with 8 bases between the two germline ends. The length of the CDR3 is 13 residues. A CD45RA+ naive subset and a CD45RA-negative memory subset were split from CD4+ cells. In the study's own analysis: Without quality scores, immunoSEQ junctional reads could not be filtered like full-length reads. This table comes from immunoSEQ multiplex PCR, and its TCRdb copy is limited to in-frame clones, with some not included. The D gene and trimming were derived from the DNA, and the V and J assignments and clone size from that table. The table has approximately 2.5 million clones, just over 90% seen once.

This receptor was obtained from a man younger than 35 in good health. The sequencing input was naive CD4+ T cells sorted from blood. Indicated subset: CD45RA+ positively selected. The chain joins TRBV7-8 to TRBJ2-5; D is unresolved. The CDR3 region is CASSLGFGETQYF. The DNA of the CDR3 is TGTGCCAGCAGCTTAGGGTTTGGGGAGACCCAGTACTTC.